A selection of T cell receptor beta chains follows, all from one sample in a study of neurological immune-mediated disorders. A single record per CDR3 protein comes from TCRdb applying MiXCR to the 5' RACE reads. The sample holds under 40,000 distinct CDR3 sequences, around 13% seen once. Sequencing was done on a sample of PBMCs. These receptors all come from a woman aged 35 to 49 in good health. CDR3s include the opening cysteine and the closing phenylalanine or tryptophan. Each record gives: D gene, clone size, J gene, V gene, CDR3 protein, CDR3 DNA. A D gene is named only where the DNA matches it firmly. The size field is filled for only some rows; it gives once, few, many or a size class.

D gene: .; clone size: .; J gene: TRBJ2-2; V gene: TRBV7-9; CDR3 protein: CASSSLSGELFF; CDR3 DNA: TGTGCCAGCAGCTCCCTCTCCGGGGAGCTGTTTTTT
D gene: .; clone size: many; J gene: TRBJ2-3; V gene: TRBV12-3/TRBV12-4; CDR3 protein: CASSLFGGTDTQYF; CDR3 DNA: TGTGCCAGCAGTTTGTTCGGGGGCACAGATACGCAGTATTTT
D gene: .; clone size: many; J gene: TRBJ1-5; V gene: TRBV29-1; CDR3 protein: CSVIVRGASLGNQPQHF; CDR3 DNA: TGCAGCGTTATAGTTCGGGGGGCGAGTTTGGGCAATCAGCCCCAGCATTTT
D gene: .; clone size: many; J gene: TRBJ2-1; V gene: TRBV5-6; CDR3 protein: CASSFSPGNEQFF; CDR3 DNA: TGTGCCAGCAGCTTTTCTCCCGGCAATGAGCAGTTCTTC
D gene: .; clone size: many; J gene: TRBJ2-5; V gene: TRBV30; CDR3 protein: CAWTPPEAVQETQYF; CDR3 DNA: TGTGCCTGGACCCCCCCCGAAGCGGTCCAAGAGACCCAGTACTTC
D gene: TRBD1; clone size: many; J gene: TRBJ1-5; V gene: TRBV9; CDR3 protein: CASSGGQGDQPQHF; CDR3 DNA: TGTGCCAGCAGCGGCGGACAGGGGGATCAGCCCCAGCATTTT
D gene: TRBD1; clone size: many; J gene: TRBJ1-1; V gene: TRBV20-1; CDR3 protein: CSARARAAQGAFNTEAFF; CDR3 DNA: TGCAGTGCTAGAGCCCGTGCGGCACAGGGGGCGTTTAACACTGAAGCTTTCTTT
D gene: .; clone size: many; J gene: TRBJ2-5; V gene: TRBV7-2; CDR3 protein: CASTPMGQTQETQYF; CDR3 DNA: TGTGCCAGCACCCCCATGGGGCAGACCCAAGAGACCCAGTACTTC
D gene: TRBD2; clone size: .; J gene: TRBJ2-1; V gene: TRBV6-4; CDR3 protein: CATTRASTSGSSEQFF; CDR3 DNA: TGTGCCACCACAAGAGCGTCGACTAGCGGGAGTAGTGAGCAGTTCTTC
D gene: TRBD1; clone size: many; J gene: TRBJ2-7; V gene: TRBV9; CDR3 protein: CASSVWDRGSYEQYF; CDR3 DNA: TGTGCCAGCAGCGTATGGGACAGGGGCTCCTACGAGCAGTACTTC
D gene: .; clone size: large; J gene: TRBJ1-1; V gene: TRBV20-1; CDR3 protein: CSAGKPESDTEAFF; CDR3 DNA: TGCAGTGCGGGGAAACCAGAGTCGGACACTGAAGCTTTCTTT
D gene: TRBD1; clone size: many; J gene: TRBJ1-4; V gene: TRBV27; CDR3 protein: CASSLTGFGEKLFF; CDR3 DNA: TGTGCCAGCAGTTTGACAGGGTTTGGGGAAAAACTGTTTTTT
D gene: TRBD2; clone size: few; J gene: TRBJ2-1; V gene: TRBV4-3; CDR3 protein: CASSQDTSGELYNEQFF; CDR3 DNA: TGCGCCAGCAGCCAAGATACGAGCGGGGAGTTGTACAATGAGCAGTTCTTC
D gene: .; clone size: .; J gene: TRBJ1-2; V gene: TRBV29-1; CDR3 protein: CSDYYRDSTHGYTF; CDR3 DNA: TGCAGCGACTATTACAGGGACTCCACGCATGGCTACACCTTC
D gene: .; clone size: many; J gene: TRBJ1-1; V gene: TRBV6-5; CDR3 protein: CASSSGRAEAFF; CDR3 DNA: .
D gene: TRBD1; clone size: many; J gene: TRBJ1-1; V gene: TRBV5-8; CDR3 protein: CASSLGWTGLNTEAFF; CDR3 DNA: TGTGCCAGCAGCTTGGGATGGACAGGTTTGAACACTGAAGCTTTCTTT
D gene: .; clone size: many; J gene: TRBJ1-2; V gene: TRBV12-3/TRBV12-4; CDR3 protein: CASSLVENYGYTF; CDR3 DNA: TGTGCCAGCAGTTTAGTGGAGAACTATGGCTACACCTTC
D gene: .; clone size: .; J gene: TRBJ1-1; V gene: TRBV18; CDR3 protein: CASSTKQDTEAFF; CDR3 DNA: TGTGCCAGCTCAACAAAACAGGACACTGAAGCTTTCTTT
D gene: .; clone size: many; J gene: TRBJ1-4; V gene: TRBV6-2/TRBV6-3; CDR3 protein: CASRRDKEKLFF; CDR3 DNA: TGTGCCAGCAGACGGGACAAGGAAAAACTGTTTTTT
D gene: .; clone size: many; J gene: TRBJ2-3; V gene: TRBV20-1; CDR3 protein: CSARAGRFTDTQYF; CDR3 DNA: TGCAGTGCTAGGGCGGGACGGTTCACAGATACGCAGTATTTT
D gene: .; clone size: .; J gene: TRBJ2-7; V gene: TRBV18; CDR3 protein: CASSPRDNTYEQYF; CDR3 DNA: TGTGCCAGCTCACCTCGGGACAATACCTACGAGCAGTACTTC
D gene: TRBD1; clone size: .; J gene: TRBJ1-5; V gene: TRBV7-9; CDR3 protein: CAGQGAGQPQHF; CDR3 DNA: TGTGCCGGGCAGGGGGCCGGTCAGCCCCAGCATTTT
D gene: .; clone size: many; J gene: TRBJ2-1; V gene: TRBV20-1; CDR3 protein: CSARTSLIYNEQFF; CDR3 DNA: TGCAGTGCTAGAACCTCCCTGATTTACAATGAGCAGTTCTTC
D gene: TRBD1; clone size: .; J gene: TRBJ1-5; V gene: TRBV19; CDR3 protein: CASSIRGQGLQPQHF; CDR3 DNA: TGTGCCAGTAGTATCCGGGGACAGGGACTTCAGCCCCAGCATTTT
D gene: .; clone size: many; J gene: TRBJ1-1; V gene: TRBV27; CDR3 protein: CASSSWTDNTEAFF; CDR3 DNA: TGTGCCAGCAGTTCCTGGACAGATAACACTGAAGCTTTCTTT
D gene: .; clone size: many; J gene: TRBJ2-3; V gene: TRBV5-1; CDR3 protein: CASSLDGGRLTDTQYF; CDR3 DNA: TGCGCCAGCAGCTTGGATGGTGGGCGGCTCACAGATACGCAGTATTTT
D gene: .; clone size: many; J gene: TRBJ2-7; V gene: TRBV6-2/TRBV6-3; CDR3 protein: CASSSALPDYEQYF; CDR3 DNA: TGTGCCAGCAGTTCCGCCTTGCCAGACTACGAGCAGTACTTC
D gene: .; clone size: many; J gene: TRBJ1-2; V gene: TRBV5-1; CDR3 protein: CASSSGPQGYGYTF; CDR3 DNA: TGCGCCAGCAGCAGTGGACCCCAAGGCTATGGCTACACCTTC
D gene: .; clone size: many; J gene: TRBJ2-7; V gene: TRBV12-3/TRBV12-4; CDR3 protein: CASSFAMGGSYEQYF; CDR3 DNA: TGTGCCAGCAGTTTCGCGATGGGGGGCTCCTACGAGCAGTACTTC
D gene: .; clone size: many; J gene: TRBJ2-7; V gene: TRBV5-5; CDR3 protein: CASSLVPEAYEQYF; CDR3 DNA: TGTGCCAGCAGCTTGGTGCCGGAAGCCTACGAGCAGTACTTC
D gene: TRBD1; clone size: many; J gene: TRBJ2-7; V gene: TRBV5-6; CDR3 protein: CASSGKDRNNYEQYF; CDR3 DNA: TGTGCCAGCAGCGGGAAGGACAGGAATAACTACGAGCAGTACTTC
D gene: TRBD2; clone size: many; J gene: TRBJ2-7; V gene: TRBV12-3/TRBV12-4; CDR3 protein: CASSWGGSYEQYF; CDR3 DNA: TGTGCCAGCAGTTGGGGGGGCTCCTACGAGCAGTACTTC
D gene: .; clone size: many; J gene: TRBJ1-5; V gene: TRBV9; CDR3 protein: CASSPDGVSNQPQHF; CDR3 DNA: TGTGCCAGCAGCCCTGATGGGGTTAGCAATCAGCCCCAGCATTTT
D gene: .; clone size: many; J gene: TRBJ1-2; V gene: TRBV6-5; CDR3 protein: CASSYLHQGGDYGYTF; CDR3 DNA: TGTGCCAGCAGTTACTTACATCAGGGAGGCGACTATGGCTACACCTTC
D gene: .; clone size: few; J gene: TRBJ2-7; V gene: TRBV20-1; CDR3 protein: CSALRGHEQYF; CDR3 DNA: TGCAGTGCTCTCCGTGGGCACGAGCAGTACTTC
D gene: .; clone size: many; J gene: TRBJ2-5; V gene: TRBV7-2; CDR3 protein: CASRGGGVVETQYF; CDR3 DNA: TGTGCCAGCAGAGGGGGGGGTGTCGTGGAGACCCAGTACTTC
D gene: .; clone size: many; J gene: TRBJ1-2; V gene: TRBV4-1; CDR3 protein: CASSQTERDYGYTF; CDR3 DNA: TGCGCCAGCAGCCAAACCGAAAGGGACTATGGCTACACCTTC
D gene: TRBD1; clone size: many; J gene: TRBJ2-1; V gene: TRBV7-7; CDR3 protein: CASSPHLRTGVENEQFF; CDR3 DNA: TGTGCCAGCAGCCCGCATTTGCGGACAGGAGTAGAAAATGAGCAGTTCTTC
D gene: TRBD1; clone size: .; J gene: TRBJ1-1; V gene: TRBV6-1; CDR3 protein: CAITRQGTEAFF; CDR3 DNA: TGTGCCATCACCCGACAGGGAACTGAAGCTTTCTTT
D gene: .; clone size: .; J gene: TRBJ1-5; V gene: TRBV12-3/TRBV12-4; CDR3 protein: CASSPGWEPQHF; CDR3 DNA: TGTGCCAGCAGTCCCGGGTGGGAGCCCCAGCATTTT
D gene: .; clone size: many; J gene: TRBJ1-1; V gene: TRBV21-1; CDR3 protein: CASPGGGQDTEAFF; CDR3 DNA: TGTGCCAGCCCCGGGGGGGGGCAAGACACTGAAGCTTTCTTT
D gene: .; clone size: many; J gene: TRBJ1-1; V gene: TRBV7-2; CDR3 protein: CASSFPQAFF; CDR3 DNA: TGTGCCAGCAGCTTCCCCCAAGCTTTCTTT
D gene: .; clone size: many; J gene: TRBJ1-2; V gene: TRBV20-1; CDR3 protein: CSAKRGLQRNYGYTF; CDR3 DNA: TGCAGTGCTAAAAGAGGTCTCCAAAGGAACTATGGCTACACCTTC
D gene: .; clone size: many; J gene: TRBJ2-7; V gene: TRBV4-1; CDR3 protein: CASSQDDSRRGEQYF; CDR3 DNA: TGCGCCAGCAGCCAAGACGACAGCCGAAGGGGCGAGCAGTACTTC
D gene: TRBD1; clone size: many; J gene: TRBJ2-1; V gene: TRBV12-3/TRBV12-4; CDR3 protein: CASSLVGQGGNEQFF; CDR3 DNA: TGTGCCAGCAGTTTAGTTGGACAGGGGGGCAATGAGCAGTTCTTC
D gene: .; clone size: .; J gene: TRBJ1-4; V gene: TRBV5-1; CDR3 protein: CASSSGLSSPEKLFF; CDR3 DNA: TGCGCCAGCAGCTCCGGACTTTCCTCCCCTGAAAAACTGTTTTTT
D gene: TRBD2; clone size: medium-sized; J gene: TRBJ2-3; V gene: TRBV4-2; CDR3 protein: CASSPALRGGLDTQYF; CDR3 DNA: TGTGCCAGCAGCCCTGCCTTGCGGGGGGGATTAGATACGCAGTATTTT
D gene: .; clone size: many; J gene: TRBJ2-3; V gene: TRBV29-1; CDR3 protein: CSVLIRGPDTQYF; CDR3 DNA: TGCAGCGTTTTAATTCGGGGGCCAGATACGCAGTATTTT
D gene: TRBD1; clone size: .; J gene: TRBJ1-5; V gene: TRBV7-2; CDR3 protein: CASSGDRGYQPQHF; CDR3 DNA: TGTGCCAGCAGCGGGGACAGGGGTTATCAGCCCCAGCATTTT
D gene: TRBD2; clone size: many; J gene: TRBJ2-7; V gene: TRBV10-3; CDR3 protein: CAISGTSGLAGESYEQYF; CDR3 DNA: TGTGCCATCAGTGGTACCTCCGGACTAGCGGGAGAGTCCTACGAGCAGTACTTC
D gene: .; clone size: medium-sized; J gene: TRBJ2-7; V gene: TRBV20-1; CDR3 protein: CSATRGASKSEQYF; CDR3 DNA: TGCAGTGCAACCCGGGGGGCGTCTAAAAGCGAGCAGTACTTC
D gene: .; clone size: .; J gene: TRBJ2-5; V gene: TRBV4-1; CDR3 protein: CASSQPGGQETQYF; CDR3 DNA: TGCGCCAGCAGCCAACCCGGGGGCCAAGAGACCCAGTACTTC
D gene: .; clone size: many; J gene: TRBJ2-7; V gene: TRBV7-2; CDR3 protein: CASSPRDYEQYF; CDR3 DNA: TGTGCCAGCAGCCCCCGAGACTACGAGCAGTACTTC
D gene: .; clone size: many; J gene: TRBJ1-2; V gene: TRBV20-1; CDR3 protein: CSARIWDGRLYGYTF; CDR3 DNA: TGCAGTGCCCGGATCTGGGACGGACGACTCTATGGCTACACCTTC